This section outlines one T cell receptor beta chain sequence together with its context. What it binds is not known. The ends were cut back, 4 bases at V and 7 bases at J, with 21 bases in the middle. Germline-derived CDR1 and CDR2 are SGHNT and YYREEE (reference sequence). This CDR3 is 15 amino acids long. The sample is drawn from a study of cytomegalovirus exposure and HLA in healthy donors. On the study more broadly: Both the approximately 120 validation repertoires and the approximately 700 first-cohort repertoires used the same platform, as reported by a later analysis. Study outcomes and limitations: In a later analysis, first-cohort TCR clusters were found to tend to co-occur in the 95 to 150 validation repertoires. 150 or so TCR beta chains were listed as cytomegalovirus-associated. Cytomegalovirus status, reportedly, was diagnosed with high specificity and sensitivity by the classifier.

The data were produced by immunoSEQ multiplex PCR, yet TCRdb's version contains in-frame clones alone and is incomplete. Here the sample spans 68,000 or so clones, about 89% being singletons. This rearrangement joins TRBV5-4 to TRBJ2-7, with D perhaps TRBD2 (6 bases). Sequencing was carried out using PBMCs. The TCR was taken from a man aged 18-30 years in good health and CMV-seronegative. In DNA, the CDR3 is TGTGCCAGCAGCAGCCAGAGCGGGCCCGGGGGTGAGCAGTACTTC. This sequence encodes CASSSQSGPGGEQYF.